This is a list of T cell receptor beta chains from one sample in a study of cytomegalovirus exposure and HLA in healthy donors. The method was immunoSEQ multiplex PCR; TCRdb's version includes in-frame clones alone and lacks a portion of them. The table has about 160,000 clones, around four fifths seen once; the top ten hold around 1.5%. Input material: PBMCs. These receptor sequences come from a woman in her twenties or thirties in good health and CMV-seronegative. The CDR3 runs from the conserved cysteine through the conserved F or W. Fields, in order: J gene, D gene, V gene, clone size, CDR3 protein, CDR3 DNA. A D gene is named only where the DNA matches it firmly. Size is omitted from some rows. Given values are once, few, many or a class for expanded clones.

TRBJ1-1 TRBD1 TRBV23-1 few CASSQSLRQGAANTEAFF TGCGCCAGCAGTCAATCCTTGAGGCAGGGGGCGGCAAACACTGAAGCTTTCTTT
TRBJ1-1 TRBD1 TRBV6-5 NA CASSNQGVAFF TGTGCCAGCAGCAACCAGGGGGTGGCTTTCTTT
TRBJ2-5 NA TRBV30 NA CAWSVLGETQYF TGTGCCTGGAGTGTACTCGGGGAGACCCAGTACTTC
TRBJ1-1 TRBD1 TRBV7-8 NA CASSLGGTVMNTEAFF TGTGCCAGCAGCTTAGGTGGGACAGTCATGAACACTGAAGCTTTCTTT
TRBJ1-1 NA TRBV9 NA CASSGIVGGAGWTEAFF TGTGCCAGCAGCGGAATAGTGGGGGGAGCGGGATGGACTGAAGCTTTCTTT
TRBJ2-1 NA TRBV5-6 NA CASSLVLNLDEQFF TGTGCCAGCAGCTTGGTACTGAACTTAGATGAGCAGTTCTTC
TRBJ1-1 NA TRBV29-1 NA CSVVGQPNTEAFF TGCAGCGTTGTTGGACAGCCGAACACTGAAGCTTTCTTT
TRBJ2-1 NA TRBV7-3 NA CASSLMRDYNEQFF TGTGCCAGCAGCTTAATGCGCGACTACAATGAGCAGTTCTTC
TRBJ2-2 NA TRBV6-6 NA CASSSDTGELFF TGTGCCAGCAGTTCTGACACCGGGGAGCTGTTTTTT
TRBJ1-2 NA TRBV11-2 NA CASSLAPTDKPPKAGYTF TGTGCCAGCAGTCTCGCCCCGACAGATAAACCCCCCAAGGCTGGCTACACCTTC
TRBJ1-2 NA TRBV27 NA CASSLSIGGADYGYTF TGTGCCAGCAGTTTATCGATAGGCGGGGCTGACTATGGCTACACCTTC
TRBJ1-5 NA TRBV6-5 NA CASSQGHNQPQHF TGTGCCAGCAGTCAAGGACATAATCAGCCCCAGCATTTT
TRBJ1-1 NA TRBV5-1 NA CASSLERGAGTEAFF TGCGCCAGCAGCTTGGAACGGGGGGCGGGCACTGAAGCTTTCTTT
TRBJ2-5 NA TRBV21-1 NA CASSKGTNRTGKETQYF TGTGCCAGCAGCAAAGGGACTAACCGGACAGGGAAAGAGACCCAGTACTTC
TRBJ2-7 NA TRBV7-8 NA CASSSQYEQYF TGTGCCAGCAGCTCCCAATACGAGCAGTACTTC
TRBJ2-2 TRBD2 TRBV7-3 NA CASSPSGGAVGELFF TGTGCCAGCAGCCCTAGCGGGGGGGCGGTCGGGGAGCTGTTTTTT
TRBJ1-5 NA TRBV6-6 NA CASKGVNQPQHF TGTGCCAGCAAAGGGGTCAATCAGCCCCAGCATTTT
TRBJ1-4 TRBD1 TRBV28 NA CASSLPGQGGKLFF TGTGCCAGCAGTTTACCGGGACAGGGAGGAAAACTGTTTTTT
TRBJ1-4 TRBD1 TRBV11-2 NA CASSLEGRGQEKLFF TGTGCCAGCAGCTTAGAGGGCAGGGGGCAGGAAAAACTGTTTTTT
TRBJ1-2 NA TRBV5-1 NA CASSPDALGARYGYTF TGCGCCAGCAGCCCAGACGCCCTGGGGGCGCGATATGGCTACACCTTC
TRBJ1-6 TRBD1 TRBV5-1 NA CASSLGFTGEGSPLHF TGCGCCAGCAGCTTGGGATTTACAGGGGAAGGCTCACCCCTCCACTTT
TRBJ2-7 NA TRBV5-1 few CASSSGLLPEQYF TGCGCCAGCAGCTCGGGACTGCTTCCAGAGCAGTACTTC
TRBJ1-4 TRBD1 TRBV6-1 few CASTRTGSGEKLFF TGTGCCAGCACCAGGACAGGGTCAGGGGAAAAACTGTTTTTT
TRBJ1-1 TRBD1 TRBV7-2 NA CASSRQQGAYTEAFF TGTGCCAGCAGCCGTCAACAGGGGGCCTACACTGAAGCTTTCTTT
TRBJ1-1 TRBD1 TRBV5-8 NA CASSRGQVSVEAFF TGTGCCAGCAGCCGGGGACAGGTCTCTGTTGAAGCTTTCTTT
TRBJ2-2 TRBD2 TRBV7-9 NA CASRGGGTNTGELFF TGTGCCAGCAGGGGCGGGGGGACGAACACCGGGGAGCTGTTTTTT
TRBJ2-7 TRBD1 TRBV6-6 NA CASSPPGQGPLEQYF TGTGCCTCATCCCCCCCGGGACAGGGACCTTTAGAGCAGTACTTC
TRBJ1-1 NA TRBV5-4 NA CASSQSLTGNPEAFF TGTGCCAGCAGCCAAAGTTTGACAGGCAACCCTGAAGCTTTCTTT
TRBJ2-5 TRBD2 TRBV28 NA CASSSPFKASGQETQYF TGTGCCAGCAGTTCCCCCTTTAAGGCTAGCGGACAAGAGACCCAGTACTTC
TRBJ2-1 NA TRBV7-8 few CASSLTGYNEQFF TGTGCCAGCAGCCTGACAGGATACAATGAGCAGTTCTTC
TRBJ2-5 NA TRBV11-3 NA CASSLNYPSETQYF TGTGCCAGCAGCTTAAACTACCCCAGCGAGACCCAGTACTTC
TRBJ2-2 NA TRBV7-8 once CASSLYGLTGELFF TGTGCCAGCAGCTTGTACGGACTCACCGGGGAGCTGTTTTTT
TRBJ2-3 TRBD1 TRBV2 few CASRGTGTDTQYF TGTGCCAGCAGAGGGACAGGGACAGATACGCAGTATTTT
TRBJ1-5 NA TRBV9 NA CASSVGAGNQPQHF TGTGCCAGCAGCGTGGGAGCAGGCAATCAGCCCCAGCATTTT
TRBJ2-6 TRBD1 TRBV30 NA CACGQGAGGANVLTF TGTGCCTGCGGACAGGGGGCTGGGGGGGCCAACGTCCTGACTTTC
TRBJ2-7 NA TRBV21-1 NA CASSKVPQGDYEQYF TGTGCCAGCAGCAAAGTACCTCAAGGGGACTACGAGCAGTACTTC
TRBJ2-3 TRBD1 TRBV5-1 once CASSWETGGTDTQYF TGCGCCAGCAGCTGGGAGACAGGGGGCACAGATACGCAGTATTTT
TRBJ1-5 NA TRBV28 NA CASSLVRPIYSNQPQHF TGTGCCAGCAGTTTGGTTCGTCCCATCTATAGCAATCAGCCCCAGCATTTT
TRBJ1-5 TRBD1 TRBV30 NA CASRTGGLGQPQHF TGTGCCTCAAGGACAGGCGGGTTGGGTCAGCCCCAGCATTTT
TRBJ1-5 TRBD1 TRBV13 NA CASSLSGQGANQPQHF TGTGCCAGCAGCTTATCGGGACAGGGTGCGAATCAGCCCCAGCATTTT
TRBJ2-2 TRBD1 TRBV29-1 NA CSVDDRALGGELFF TGCAGCGTTGATGACAGGGCTTTGGGCGGGGAGCTGTTTTTT
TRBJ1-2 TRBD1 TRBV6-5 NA CASSSGGYGYTF TGTGCCAGCAGTTCAGGGGGTTATGGCTACACCTTC
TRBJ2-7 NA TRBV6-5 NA CASSPNPGTWYEQYF TGTGCCAGCAGTCCGAATCCCGGGACATGGTACGAGCAGTACTTC
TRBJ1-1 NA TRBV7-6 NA CASSSSGANTEAFF TGTGCCAGCAGCTCCAGTGGAGCGAACACTGAAGCTTTCTTT
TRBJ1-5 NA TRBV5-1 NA CASRWALGQPQHF TGCGCCAGCAGATGGGCGTTGGGTCAGCCCCAGCATTTT